This T cell receptor beta chain was sequenced during a study of tumor-infiltrating lymphocytes in primary liver carcinoma. DNA and RNA were both co-extracted from approximately 20-30 mg of bulk tissue that had not been sorted. Total RNA (around 500 ng) served as template for TCR beta cDNA synthesis primed by a constant-region primer. Employing slightly modified ARM-PCR, three nested multiplex PCR rounds were run, and these gave rise to the TCR beta libraries. TRBV1-TRBV30 forward primers paired with a C-beta reverse primer drove the first two PCR rounds, ten to eleven cycles each. Each CDR3 protein is one row after TCRdb ran MiXCR on the multiplex PCR reads. The sample contains some 95,000 distinct CDR3 sequences, less than 70% of which appear only once. Trimming removed 5 bases at V and 7 bases at J, with 18 bases between. Germline loops: CDR1 SGHDT, CDR2 YYEEEE. This CDR3 is built from 14 residues.

This clonotype was detected once. A much more abundant neighbour one base away suggests this may be a read error. V gene TRBV5-6 combines with J gene TRBJ1-1; D is perhaps TRBD1 (5 bases). Input material: tumor-adjacent normal liver tissue. This sequence originates from a man aged 35 to 55 with primary liver carcinoma and hepatitis B virus infection. This CDR3 reads CASSPGTSGIEAFF. The CDR3 DNA sequence: TGTGCCAGCAGTCCCGGGACGTCCGGCATTGAAGCTTTCTTT.